A single sample is the source of the 10 T cell receptor beta chains below, sequenced in a study of cytomegalovirus exposure and HLA in healthy donors. PCR amplification relied on 60 Vbeta primers (plus 13 Jbeta primers). The repertoire was sequenced with immunoSEQ multiplex PCR; TCRdb's copy has only in-frame clones and lacks some. This sample has roughly 200,000 clones, with about 10% found just once. Sequenced sample: PBMCs. All receptors derive from a woman in her twenties or thirties in good health and CMV-seropositive.

This clone was seen a few times. The CDR3 loop reads CASSPGLAGSLGYEQYF. In DNA form, the CDR3 reads TGTGCCAGCAGCCCGGGACTAGCGGGAAGCCTCGGGTACGAGCAGTACTTC. The chain employs TRBV5-4 and TRBJ2-7; 13 bases match TRBD2. This CDR3 has 17 amino acids. V gave up 4 bases and J gave up 4 bases; unmatched junction bases: 11. The V gene's germline CDR1 is SGHNT and CDR2 YYREEE (reference sequence).

This rearrangement joins TRBV27 to TRBJ2-7; 10 nucleotides agree with TRBD1. The CDR3 has 13 residues. With V trimmed by 6 bases and J by 7 bases, 6 bases remained unmatched. CDR1 is MNHEY, CDR2 SMNVEV, per germline (reference sequence). The CDR3 spells CASRGTGAWEQYF. The CDR3 DNA reads as TGTGCCAGCAGGGGGACAGGGGCGTGGGAGCAGTACTTC.

A few counts support this clone. The chain employs TRBV9 and TRBJ2-1, with a possible D match to TRBD2 (7 bases). CDR1 is SGDLS, CDR2 YYNGEE, per germline. The CDR3 consists of 16 residues. Trimming cost V 0 bases and J 8 bases, with 18 bases left between them. The CDR3 region is CASSVVGGGVIHEQFF. The CDR3 DNA reads TGTGCCAGCAGCGTAGTAGGGGGAGGGGTAATTCATGAGCAGTTCTTC.

This clone was seen a few times. This chain connects TRBV27 to TRBJ1-2; a weak D match, TRBD1 (6 bases). Germline assignment: CDR1 MNHEY and CDR2 SMNVEV (reference sequence). Trimming removed 5 bases from V and 8 bases from J, with 21 bases in between. CDR3 size: 15 residues. CDR3 residues: CASSDSFRGRHGYTF. The CDR3 nucleotides read TGTGCCAGCAGTGATTCTTTCAGGGGAAGACACGGCTACACCTTC.

CDR3 nucleotide sequence: TGTGCCAGCAGCCGCCGCACGGGAGTAGGGGTCAATGAGCAGTTCTTC. It translates to CASSRRTGVGVNEQFF. J is TRBJ2-1 and V is TRBV7-2, with a weak D call TRBD2 (6 bases). The CDR3 has 16 residues. The ends were cut back, 5 bases at V and 6 bases at J, with 20 bases in the middle. Germline lookup yields CDR1 SGHTA and CDR2 FQGNSA.

For this clone: Different DNA sequences within this sample yield the same CDR3. The chain employs TRBV5-1 and TRBJ2-1; D is ambiguous. The CDR3 spans 14 residues. Germline CDR1 SGHRS, CDR2 YFSETQ. Trimming cost V 4 bases and J 2 bases, with 10 bases left between them. The CDR3: CASSVGGAYNEQFF. The CDR3 DNA sequence: TGCGCCAGCAGCGTGGGCGGCGCCTACAATGAGCAGTTCTTC.

This clone was found a few times. This chain links TRBV5-1 with TRBJ1-5, with D possibly being TRBD1 (6 bases). The CDR3 is made up of 15 amino acids. V lost 0 bases and J lost 2, with 9 bases in between. CDR1 is SGHRS, CDR2 YFSETQ, per germline. CDR3 DNA: TGCGCCAGCAGCTTGGGAGCAGGGGGCAATCAGCCCCAGCATTTT. Translating it yields CASSLGAGGNQPQHF.

In its sample, this clone was seen a few times. CDR3 loop: CASSPRRRDEQYF. The CDR3 DNA sequence: TGTGCCAGCAGCCCCCGGAGGAGGGACGAGCAGTACTTC. The chain links TRBV13 to TRBJ2-7, with D possibly TRBD2 on 6 matching bases. CDR1 and CDR2 (germline): PRHDT, FYEKMQ (reference sequence). Trimming took 5 bases from V and 5 from J, leaving 13 bases between them. There are 13 residues in the CDR3.

This clone was observed a few times. The chain recombines TRBV19 with TRBJ2-7; D not certain. The CDR3 covers 14 residues. Germline CDR1 and CDR2: LNHDA and SQIVND (reference sequence). Trimming stripped 6 bases from V and 4 bases from J, with 16 bases between. The CDR3 loop reads CASRQNQPLYEQYF. The DNA for the CDR3 is TGTGCCAGTAGACAGAATCAGCCTCTTTACGAGCAGTACTTC.

V gene TRBV25-1 combines with J gene TRBJ2-5, with 9 bases aligning to TRBD1. This CDR3 is built from 15 residues. Germline V lookup: CDR1 MGHDK, CDR2 SYGVNS. V lost 1 base, J lost 4 bases, and 4 bases stayed unmatched. CDR3 amino acids: CASSEWGTGLETQYF. In DNA form, the CDR3 reads TGTGCCAGCAGTGAATGGGGGACAGGGTTAGAGACCCAGTACTTC.